The entry that follows covers one T cell receptor (beta chain) sequence. Original processing notes: Cell counts per sample came from amplifying reference gene primers. Sequenced by immunoSEQ multiplex PCR; TCRdb stores in-frame clones only, minus some. V, J and clone size are those of that table, while D and trimming were read from the DNA. The sample lists a few hundred thousand clones; about nine tenths were seen once. This record comes from a study of blood T cell repertoires in COVID-19. The CDR3 is 17 residues long. The germline CDR1 and CDR2 sequences are SGDLS and YYNGEE. V dropped 2 bases and J dropped 2; count of bases not matched to a gene: 9.

The sequenced sample consisted of peripheral blood. V usage is TRBV9 and J usage is TRBJ2-4; 8 positions match TRBD1. This TCR came from a woman in her twenties or thirties with COVID-19, enrolled during active disease. The DNA for the CDR3 is TGTGCCAGCAGCGTCGGCGGGACAGGCCTTCCCAAAAACATTCAGTACTTC. Translated: CASSVGGTGLPKNIQYF.